The 12 T cell receptor beta chains given below trace back to one sample, sequenced in a study of blood T cell repertoires in COVID-19. Produced via immunoSEQ multiplex PCR; TCRdb's table is partial and in-frame only. Of 200,000 to 300,000 clones in the sample, around 92% were seen once. Sequenced input: peripheral blood. These TCRs come from a person aged 18-29 years with COVID-19, enrolled during active disease.

This clone showed up just once. The chain links TRBV5-1 to TRBJ2-1; possibly TRBD2 for D (6 bases). CDR1 and CDR2 (germline): SGHRS, YFSETQ. The CDR3 runs to 15 residues. Trimming left V 2 bases short and J 2 bases short, with 11 bases between. The DNA for the CDR3 is TGCGCCAGCAGCTTCGAGCGGGCCGCCTACAATGAGCAGTTCTTC. It codes for CASSFERAAYNEQFF.

The rearrangement joins TRBV29-1 to TRBJ1-4; 8 bases match TRBD1. CDR1 is SQVTM, CDR2 ANQGSEA, per germline. This CDR3 has 15 residues. V gave up 5 bases and J gave up 0 bases; unmatched junction bases: 5. In nucleotides, the CDR3 is TGCAGCGTTCGGACAGGGACCACAACTAATGAAAAACTGTTTTTT. Its protein is CSVRTGTTTNEKLFF. The complete variable domain, with remaining parts taken from reference TRBV29-1 and TRBJ1-4, reads SAVISQKPSRDICQRGTSLTIQCQVDSQVTMMFWYRQQPGQSLTLIATANQGSEATYESGFVIDKFPISRPNLTFSTLTVSNMSPEDSSIYLCSVRTGTTTNEKLFFGSGTQLSVL.

This chain uses TRBV7-2 with TRBJ2-7, with TRBD2 identical over 12 bases. Looked up from germline, CDR1 is SGHTA and CDR2 is FQGNSA. This CDR3 comprises 15 residues. J lost 2 bases, V lost 2 bases, and 1 base had no gene match. The CDR3 coding sequence is TGTGCCAGCAGCTTAACTAGCGGGGGGCCCTACGAGCAGTACTTC. This codes for CASSLTSGGPYEQYF.

This chain uses TRBV7-2 with TRBJ2-7; D possibly corresponds to TRBD2 (6 bases). Trimming removed 6 bases at V and 1 base at J, with 16 bases between. This CDR3 comprises 15 residues. In germline, CDR1 is SGHTA, CDR2 FQGNSA. CDR3 DNA sequence: TGTGCCAGCAGTCAGAGCGGGCGGTCGTCCTACGAGCAGTACTTC. It yields the protein CASSQSGRSSYEQYF.

The chain links TRBV29-1 to TRBJ2-7; 11 nucleotides line up with TRBD2. Germline V CDR1 and CDR2: SQVTM, ANQGSEA. The J segment lost 1 base and the V segment lost 5 bases, leaving 4 bases of the junction unmatched. The CDR3 length is 14 residues. The CDR3 DNA reads as TGCAGCGTTTCGACTAGCGGGGATTCCTACGAGCAGTACTTC. The encoded protein is CSVSTSGDSYEQYF.

The chain has TRBV2 and TRBJ2-5; D possibly corresponds to TRBD1 (5 bases). Germline CDR1 is SNHLY and CDR2 is FYNNEI. This CDR3 has 14 amino acids. Deletions cut 6 bases from V and 4 bases from J, with 15 bases between. The CDR3 loop is CASSRVGVRETQYF. Here the CDR3 DNA reads TGTGCCAGCAGCAGAGTAGGGGTCCGAGAGACCCAGTACTTC. Full variable domain (missing parts from reference TRBV2 and TRBJ2-5): EPEVTQTPSHQVTQMGQEVILRCVPISNHLYFYWYRQILGQKVEFLVSFYNNEISEKSEIFDDQFSVERPDGSNFTLKIRSTKLEDSAMYFCASSRVGVRETQYFGPGTRLLVL.

The rearrangement links TRBV2 to TRBJ1-5; tentative D call: TRBD1 (6 bases). The V end was cut by 7 bases, the J end by 7 bases, with 20 bases between. The CDR3 is 15 residues long. The germline CDR1 and CDR2 sequences are SNHLY and FYNNEI. For the CDR3, the DNA is TGTGCCAGCATGGGAGGGGGTCAGGGGCTCCAGCCCCAGCATTTT. Translated: CASMGGGQGLQPQHF.

This chain connects TRBV7-6 to TRBJ2-5, with D tentatively TRBD2 (5 bases). Trimming shortened V by 6 bases and J by 2 bases, and 19 bases separated the two germline ends. CDR3 length: 16 amino acids. Germline values: CDR1 SGHVS, CDR2 FNYEAQ. CDR3 residues: CASRRTSSPTQETQYF. The CDR3 DNA reads TGTGCCAGCAGGCGGACTTCCTCCCCCACACAAGAGACCCAGTACTTC.

The chain links TRBV4-1 to TRBJ1-2; 11 nucleotides align to TRBD1. V shed 1 base, J shed 6 bases, and the junction held 7 bases outside the gene matches. Germline V gene data show CDR1 as MGHRA and CDR2 as YSYEKL. The CDR3 has 16 residues. The CDR3 reads CASSQAPGQGADGYTF. CDR3 coding DNA: TGCGCCAGCAGCCAAGCCCCCGGACAGGGGGCCGATGGCTACACCTTC.

The chain joins TRBV7-9 to TRBJ2-5; D is ambiguous. The germline CDR1 and CDR2 sequences are SEHNR and FQNEAQ (reference sequence). Deletions cut 2 bases from V and 2 bases from J, with 21 bases between. This CDR3 region has 18 residues. The CDR3 spells CASSLSPGFEAEQETQYF. CDR3 nucleotides: TGTGCCAGCAGCTTATCGCCCGGGTTCGAGGCGGAGCAAGAGACCCAGTACTTC.

The rearrangement uses TRBV7-9 and TRBJ1-2; 10 bases are a match to TRBD1. J was trimmed by 4 bases and V by 1 base; bases with no gene match: 15. Germline-derived CDR1 and CDR2 are SEHNR and FQNEAQ (reference sequence). The CDR3 contains 19 residues. The CDR3 DNA follows: TGTGCCAGCAGCTTAGTCACAATTTCGACAGGGGGCCTACTCTATGGCTACACCTTC. It specifies CASSLVTISTGGLLYGYTF.

This chain connects TRBV19 to TRBJ2-5, with D hard to call. This CDR3 spans 15 amino acids. Germline V gives CDR1 LNHDA, CDR2 SQIVND (reference sequence). V lost 5 bases and J 1 base, leaving 14 bases between the germline ends. The CDR3 reads CASSAGGAFQETQYF. CDR3 in DNA: TGTGCCAGTAGTGCTGGCGGAGCATTCCAAGAGACCCAGTACTTC.